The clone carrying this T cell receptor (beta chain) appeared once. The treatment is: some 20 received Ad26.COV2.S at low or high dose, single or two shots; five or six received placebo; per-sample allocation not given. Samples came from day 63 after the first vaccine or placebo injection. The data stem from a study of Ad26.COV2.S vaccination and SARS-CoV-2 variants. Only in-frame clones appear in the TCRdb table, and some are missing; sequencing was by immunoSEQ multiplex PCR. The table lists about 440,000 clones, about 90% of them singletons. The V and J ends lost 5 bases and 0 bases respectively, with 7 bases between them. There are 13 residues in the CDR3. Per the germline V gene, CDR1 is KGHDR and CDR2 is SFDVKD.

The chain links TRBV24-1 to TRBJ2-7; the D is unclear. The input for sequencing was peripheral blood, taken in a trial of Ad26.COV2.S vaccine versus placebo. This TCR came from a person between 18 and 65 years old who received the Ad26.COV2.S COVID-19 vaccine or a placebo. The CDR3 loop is CATSGYSSYEQYF. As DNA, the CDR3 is TGTGCCACCAGTGGGTACAGCTCCTACGAGCAGTACTTC.